These 29 T cell receptor beta chains were sequenced from one sample in a study of T cell repertoires in cytomegalovirus infection. The antigens these receptors bind are not known. From the reads, TCRdb called clonotypes with MiXCR, one entry per CDR3 protein. The sample yields fewer than 60,000 distinct CDR3 sequences, around 19% seen once. The sequenced sample was CD8+ T cells from cultured PBMCs, obtained from culture after CMV antigen stimulation. The receptors originated from a human donor in good health (CMV status not recorded). Some clones in this sample may be carry-over from other donors' samples.

In its sample, this clonotype was seen many times. V usage is TRBV7-9 and J usage is TRBJ2-1; unclear D gene. Germline V gives CDR1 SEHNR, CDR2 FQNEAQ (reference sequence). The CDR3 loop spans 12 amino acids. Trimming shortened V by 2 bases and J by 4 bases, and 3 bases separated the two germline ends. CDR3 nucleotide sequence: TGTGCCAGCAGCTTACTGTACAATGAGCAGTTCTTC. This codes for CASSLLYNEQFF.

This clonotype appeared a few times. The rearrangement uses TRBV4-3 and TRBJ2-3, with 10 positions matching TRBD2. V was clipped by 0 bases and J by 4 bases; unmatched bases: 7. The CDR3 totals 17 residues. Germline V gene sequence: CDR1 LGHNA, CDR2 YSLEER. DNA for the CDR3: TGCGCCAGCAGCCAAGATCGAGAGCGGGGGGGATCAGATACGCAGTATTTT. Encoded protein: CASSQDRERGGSDTQYF.

A remark on this clonotype: The junction and the germline gene differ at one end; a read error may be behind it. The genes are TRBV9 and TRBJ2-3; 10 bases line up with TRBD1. The germline V gene encodes CDR1 SGDLS and CDR2 YYNGEE. The CDR3 is 16 amino acids. This CDR3 is CTSSVGTGVSTDTQYF. CDR3 in DNA: TGTACCAGCAGCGTAGGGACAGGGGTAAGCACAGATACGCAGTATTTT.

V and J are TRBV9 and TRBJ2-7; 8 positions match TRBD2. The CDR3 is 15 residues long. The junction had 7 bases not matched to a gene; V was cut back by 3 bases and J by 2 bases. Germline values: CDR1 SGDLS, CDR2 YYNGEE. CDR3 region: CASSAGGAETYEQYF. Here the CDR3 DNA reads TGTGCCAGCAGCGCCGGGGGGGCGGAAACCTACGAGCAGTACTTC.

This clonotype was counted between two and nine times. The chain carries TRBV7-2 and TRBJ1-1, with 7 bases matching TRBD1. Germline V gene sequence: CDR1 SGHTA, CDR2 FQGNSA. The ends lost 1 base at V and 4 bases at J; junction bases unmatched: 6. The CDR3 is 15 amino acids. The CDR3 region is CASSLVEGARTEAFF. For the CDR3, the DNA is TGTGCCAGCAGCTTAGTTGAGGGGGCGCGCACTGAAGCTTTCTTT.

This clonotype was recorded a few times. The chain couples TRBV24-1 to TRBJ1-1, with D possibly matching TRBD1 (6 bases). The CDR3 runs to 13 residues. The germline V gene has CDR1 KGHDR and CDR2 SFDVKD. Trimming stripped 9 bases from V and 4 bases from J, with 14 bases between. Here the CDR3 reads CATRLGAGTEAFF. The CDR3 DNA is TGTGCCACCCGATTGGGGGCGGGCACTGAAGCTTTCTTT.

The chain joins TRBV4-1 to TRBJ1-2, with D tentatively TRBD1 (6 bases). Between the trimmed V and J ends, which lost 0 bases and 5 bases, there was a span of 10 bases. Germline V gene lookup returns CDR1 MGHRA and CDR2 YSYEKL. The CDR3 totals 14 residues. CDR3 region: CASSQEPGDYGYTF. The CDR3 bases are TGCGCCAGCAGCCAAGAGCCAGGGGATTATGGCTACACCTTC.

Here the CDR3 DNA reads TGTGCCAGCAGCCGACTTGCAATTAGGACAGCCCTGAAATTATCTGGAAACACCATATATTTT. It encodes CASSRLAIRTALKLSGNTIYF. The chain couples TRBV7-2 to TRBJ1-3, with a weak D call TRBD1 (6 bases). Germline V gives CDR1 SGHTA, CDR2 FQGNSA. This CDR3 region has 21 residues. The ends were cut back, 5 bases at V and 1 base at J, with 30 bases in the middle. The full variable domain, with the rest looked up from reference TRBV7-2 and TRBJ1-3, is GAGVSQSPSNKVTEKGKDVELRCDPISGHTALYWYRQSLGQGLEFLIYFQGNSAPDKSGLPSDRFSAERTGGSVSTLTIQRTQQEDSAVYLCASSRLAIRTALKLSGNTIYFGEGSWLTVV.

The V call is TRBV12-3 or TRBV12-4, the J call TRBJ1-1, with a weak D call TRBD1 (6 bases). This CDR3 region has 14 residues. Deletions cut 5 bases from V and 3 bases from J, with 13 bases between. In nucleotides, the CDR3 is TGTGCCAGCAGTCCCACCAGGGGAGACACTGAAGCTTTCTTT. Its translation: CASSPTRGDTEAFF.

This chain joins TRBV5-4 and TRBJ2-7; perhaps TRBD1 as D (6 bases). The CDR3 loop spans 16 amino acids. With 1 base removed from V and 0 bases from J, the gap between germline ends came to 14 bases. Germline V lookup: CDR1 SGHNT, CDR2 YYREEE (reference sequence). CDR3 DNA: TGTGCCAGCAGCTTGTCATCAGGGGTAGCCTCCTACGAGCAGTACTTC. Translation gives CASSLSSGVASYEQYF.

Worth noting for this clonotype: Mismatch with germline at one junction end may stem from a read error. J is TRBJ1-5 and V is TRBV19; D not resolved. The CDR3 loop spans 15 amino acids. The germline gives CDR1 LNHDA, CDR2 SQIVND (reference sequence). The CDR3 DNA reads as TGTGCCAGTAGTCCGTATGCTGGGAGCAATCAGCCCCAGCAGTTT. This translates into CASSPYAGSNQPQQF.

The chain links TRBV12-3 or TRBV12-4 to TRBJ1-1; D remains ambiguous. The CDR3 length is 12 residues. V was pared by 3 bases and J by 6 bases, with 8 bases between. CDR3 sequence reads: CASSFVLAEAFF. Written as DNA, the CDR3 is TGTGCCAGCAGTTTTGTCCTCGCTGAAGCTTTCTTT.

The genes are TRBV7-9 and TRBJ1-4; D is unresolved. Germline loops: CDR1 SEHNR, CDR2 FQNEAQ (reference sequence). This CDR3 has 15 residues. The V and J ends lost 0 bases and 4 bases respectively, with 9 bases between them. The CDR3, as DNA: TGTGCCAGCAGCTTAGCGGCAGGAGGTAATGAAAAACTGTTTTTT. This encodes CASSLAAGGNEKLFF.

This clonotype was found many times. This chain joins TRBV7-2 and TRBJ2-3; D is possibly TRBD2 (6 bases). Germline V gene sequence: CDR1 SGHTA, CDR2 FQGNSA. This CDR3 comprises 16 residues. V lost 1 base and J 2 bases, leaving 13 bases between the germline ends. CDR3 sequence (DNA): TGTGCCAGCAGCTTAGTTGGCGGGGCCCACACAGATACGCAGTATTTT. Its protein is CASSLVGGAHTDTQYF.

CDR3 sequence (DNA): TGTGCCAGCAGCCCCTCGAGCGGGGGGAACACAGATACGCAGTATTTT. This gives the protein CASSPSSGGNTDTQYF. V usage is TRBV6-6 and J usage is TRBJ2-3; 9 bases are a match to TRBD2. The ends lost 6 bases at V and 2 bases at J; junction bases unmatched: 9. This CDR3 spans 16 amino acids. Germline V gene lookup returns CDR1 MNHNY and CDR2 SVGAGI (reference sequence).

The rearrangement uses TRBV27 and TRBJ2-1; 9 bases fit TRBD1. CDR3 length: 13 residues. CDR1 MNHEY and CDR2 SMNVEV come from the germline V gene (reference sequence). The CDR3 sequence is CAVRTGVGYEQFF. Here the CDR3 DNA reads TGTGCGGTCCGGACAGGGGTAGGGTATGAGCAGTTCTTC.

In its sample, this clonotype was seen a few times. The CDR3 region is CASSTLRGARYNEQFF. The CDR3 DNA sequence: TGTGCCAGCAGTACCCTCCGGGGCGCCCGCTACAATGAGCAGTTCTTC. The chain is built from TRBV28 and TRBJ2-1; either TRBD1 or TRBD2 may fit D (5 bases each). Trimming cost V 5 bases and J 3 bases, with 17 bases left between them. The CDR3 length is 16 residues. Germline loops: CDR1 MDHEN, CDR2 SYDVKM.

The chain has TRBV28 and TRBJ1-5, with D tentatively TRBD1 (5 bases). CDR3 length: 15 residues. Per the germline V gene, CDR1 is MDHEN and CDR2 is SYDVKM. V was shortened by 3 bases and J by 7 bases, with 16 bases between the two germline ends. The CDR3 nucleotides read TGTGCCAGCAGTTTCCCACAGGAAATCGAACAGCCCCAGCATTTT. Protein product: CASSFPQEIEQPQHF.

V usage is TRBV7-2 and J usage is TRBJ2-7; D call uncertain. The germline V gene encodes CDR1 SGHTA and CDR2 FQGNSA. The V end lost 2 bases, the J end lost 3 bases, and 8 bases lay between the germline ends. CDR3 length: 13 amino acids. The CDR3 coding sequence is TGTGCCAGCAGCTTACTACGGAACTACGAGCAGTACTTC. Protein sequence: CASSLLRNYEQYF.

This clonotype was seen a single time. The rearrangement links TRBV27 to TRBJ2-7; D might be TRBD2 (6 bases). The CDR3 loop spans 13 amino acids. Looked up from germline, CDR1 is MNHEY and CDR2 is SMNVEV (reference sequence). Trimming removed 5 bases from V and 2 bases from J, with 10 bases in between. DNA of the CDR3: TGTGCCAGCAGTGGGACTTCTGCCTACGAGCAGTACTTC. Its protein product is CASSGTSAYEQYF.

The chain has TRBV27 and TRBJ1-3; TRBD1 matches 7 bases. Germline values: CDR1 MNHEY, CDR2 SMNVEV (reference sequence). CDR3 length equals 17 residues. Unmatched junction bases numbered 9, after V lost 4 bases and J lost 0 bases. The CDR3 DNA reads TGTGCCAGCAGTTCTGCCCGGGACAGCCTCTCTGGAAACACCATATATTTT. Its protein product is CASSSARDSLSGNTIYF.

The chain employs TRBV7-9 and TRBJ2-5, with 9 bases lining up with TRBD2. Per germline, CDR1 SEHNR and CDR2 FQNEAQ (reference sequence). The ends lost 5 bases at V and 2 bases at J; junction bases unmatched: 9. CDR3 length equals 16 residues. The CDR3 loop reads CASSTTQRGAQETQYF. CDR3 DNA: TGTGCCAGCAGCACCACCCAGCGGGGGGCTCAAGAGACCCAGTACTTC.

In this sample, this clonotype turned up a few times. The DNA for the CDR3 is TGTGCCAGCAGCTTAGGGGACAGTACGAACACTGAAGCTTTCTTT. This sequence encodes CASSLGDSTNTEAFF. The J gene is TRBJ1-1, the V gene TRBV7-9, with TRBD1 identical over 7 bases. CDR3 length: 15 amino acids. The V gene end was trimmed by 1 base and the J gene end by 1 base; junction bases not matched to a gene: 3. Germline CDR1 and CDR2: SEHNR and FQNEAQ (reference sequence).

This clonotype showed up just a few times. The genes are TRBV4-1 and TRBJ1-5, with 9 bases identical to TRBD1. Germline V CDR1 and CDR2: MGHRA, YSYEKL. Trimming cost V 0 bases and J 5 bases; bases outside gene matches: 5. CDR3 size: 16 residues. CDR3 region: CASSQDSTGGYQPQHF. The CDR3 DNA sequence: TGCGCCAGCAGCCAAGATTCAACAGGGGGCTATCAGCCCCAGCATTTT.

This clonotype has a handful of counts. The chain links TRBV7-2 to TRBJ2-1; 9 bases line up with TRBD2. Germline CDR1 is SGHTA and CDR2 is FQGNSA. Trimming at V came to 5 bases and at J to 7 bases, leaving 15 bases not matched to a gene. The CDR3 sequence is 17 residues long. CDR3 nucleotide sequence: TGTGCCAGCAGCCTACCTGCGGAGGCGGGGGGGCTGAATGAGCAGTTCTTC. Translation gives CASSLPAEAGGLNEQFF.

In its sample, this clonotype was seen once. This rearrangement joins TRBV29-1 to TRBJ1-2, with D uncertain. The CDR3 is 19 residues long. Trimming left V 0 bases short and J 0 bases short, with 23 bases between. Germline assignment: CDR1 SQVTM and CDR2 ANQGSEA. CDR3 DNA sequence: TGCAGCGTTGAAGATCAAAAGGATGGGGAGCATTTAGCTAACTATGGCTACACCTTC. Its protein is CSVEDQKDGEHLANYGYTF.

This clonotype was picked up a small number of times. CDR3 region: CASSQDDGNEQFF. The CDR3, as DNA: TGCGCCAGCAGCCAAGACGACGGGAATGAGCAGTTCTTC. J is TRBJ2-1 and V is TRBV4-1; D uncertain. The length of the CDR3 is 13 residues. Germline CDR1 is MGHRA and CDR2 is YSYEKL. V lost 0 bases and J lost 7, with 7 bases in between.

This clonotype was observed many times. This rearrangement joins TRBV7-2 to TRBJ1-5; D gene ambiguous. This CDR3 spans 15 amino acids. Germline CDR1 and CDR2: SGHTA and FQGNSA. V was clipped by 5 bases and J by 0 bases, with 11 bases between them. As DNA, the CDR3 is TGTGCCAGCAGCGCCCGACTGAATAGCAATCAGCCCCAGCATTTT. It encodes CASSARLNSNQPQHF.

This rearrangement joins TRBV4-3 to TRBJ2-7; no clear D. Germline V gives CDR1 LGHNA, CDR2 YSLEER. The CDR3 totals 13 residues. Trimming left V 0 bases short and J 7 bases short, with 10 bases between. The CDR3 nucleotides read TGCGCCAGCAGCCAAGATTCCTGGTCGGAGCAGTACTTC. Translating it yields CASSQDSWSEQYF.